This T cell receptor beta chain was recovered during a study of blood T cell repertoires in COVID-19. For the study at large: The samples span acute and convalescent COVID-19 from the United States, Italy and Spain. The cDNA or gDNA used as material had been derived from T cells, B-cell-depleted T cells, or PBMCs.

Methods used by the authors: Estimated nucleated cell counts came from reference gene primer amplification. Only in-frame clones appear in the TCRdb table, and some are missing; sequencing was by immunoSEQ multiplex PCR. The D gene and trimming were derived from the DNA, and the V and J assignments and clone size from that table. This table holds around 120,000 clones, 70% to 85% found once. Germline V gene lookup returns CDR1 SEHNR and CDR2 FQNEAQ (reference sequence). The CDR3 has 15 amino acids. The V and J ends lost 4 bases and 4 bases, in that order; junction bases with no gene match: 7. This sequence was found in a human donor with acute or convalescent COVID-19. The donor label of this sample is uncertain. The V gene is TRBV7-9, the J gene TRBJ2-3; 8 nucleotides line up with TRBD1. Sequenced input: peripheral blood. The CDR3 nucleotides read TGTGCCAGCAGCTCGGACAGGGTGTTCGCAGATACGCAGTATTTT. This encodes CASSSDRVFADTQYF. The full variable domain, with the rest looked up from reference TRBV7-9 and TRBJ2-3, is DTGVSQNPRHKITKRGQNVTFRCDPISEHNRLYWYRQTLGQGPEFLTYFQNEAQLEKSRLLSDRFSAERPKGSFSTLEIQRTEQGDSAMYLCASSSDRVFADTQYFGPGTRLTVL.